The clone carrying this T cell receptor (beta chain) turned up a few times. Its antigen is unknown. The source of the sample is a study of regulatory T cells in long-lasting Graves disease. Arm-PCR of CDR3 regions and iRepertoire HTBI primers were the basis on which TCR beta libraries were built. TCRdb recomputed calls from the multiplex PCR reads with MiXCR, one row per CDR3 protein. The repertoire holds 500,000 or so distinct CDR3 sequences, with roughly 15% as singletons. Germline lookup yields CDR1 SGHRS and CDR2 YFSETQ. The CDR3 consists of 16 residues. Losses at the gene ends were 3 bases for V and 0 bases for J; bases not matched to a gene: 8. Time point of the sample: newly diagnosed GD, antithyroid drugs for less than 3 months. Generation of the TCR library employed RNA extracted from PBMCs. Study-level results: With persistent disease, TRBV28, TRBJ1-2 and TRBJ2-5 were the favored segments. The analysis examined peripheral blood only and excluded thyroid tissue.

The same data also went into a second study, on T cells in Graves' hyperthyroidism and ophthalmopathy. From that study: Uncontrolled infection, other autoimmune disease, pregnancy or lactation excluded patients. Carried out on the TCR CDR3, a first-round RT-PCR used the HTBI primer set.

The gene calls are TRBV5-1 and TRBJ2-7; 8 bases are shared with TRBD2. The material sequenced was peripheral blood mononuclear cells (PBMCs), taken at new diagnosis, from a patient treated with antithyroid drugs. The receptor comes from a man between 35 and 55 years old with Graves disease. CDR3 coding DNA: TGCGCCAGCAGCTCAGCAGGGAGCGGGAGCTCCTACGAGCAGTACTTC. Translating gives CASSSAGSGSSYEQYF. The full variable domain, completed using reference TRBV5-1 and TRBJ2-7, is KAGVTQTPRYLIKTRGQQVTLSCSPISGHRSVSWYQQTPGQGLQFLFEYFSETQRNKGNFPGRFSGRQFSNSRSEMNVSTLELGDSALYLCASSSAGSGSSYEQYFGPGTRLTVT.